The present T cell receptor beta chain was sequenced within a study of blood T cell repertoires in COVID-19. Method: immunoSEQ multiplex PCR; TCRdb's copy keeps in-frame clones and lacks some. The table lists under 250,000 clones, 75% to 90% of them singletons. The CDR3 consists of 17 residues. The germline V gene encodes CDR1 MNHNY and CDR2 SVGAGI (reference sequence). The V segment lost 5 bases and the J segment 4 bases; nucleotides outside the gene matches: 6. V is TRBV6-6 and J is TRBJ2-2; 14 bases fit TRBD2. The receptor comes from a man aged 25 to 40 with COVID-19, enrolled during active disease. The sample consisted of peripheral blood. In DNA, the CDR3 is TGTGCCAGCAGTCTGACTAGCGGGAGGGCCGGCACCGGGGAGCTGTTTTTT. Amino acid sequence: CASSLTSGRAGTGELFF.